A selection of T cell receptor beta chains follows, all from one sample in a study of blood T cell repertoires in COVID-19. The method was immunoSEQ multiplex PCR; TCRdb's version includes in-frame clones alone and lacks a portion of them. In the table there are over 300,000 clones, roughly 90% of which are singletons. Sequenced material: PBMCs or T cells enriched from blood (not recorded which). These receptors were obtained from a middle-aged woman who had recovered from COVID-19. Both conserved end residues are part of each CDR3. D genes are given only for firm matches. Expanded clones are given a class, and other clones once, few, many or no size at all.

J gene	D gene	V gene	clone size	CDR3 DNA	CDR3 protein
TRBJ1-2	TRBD1	TRBV30	few	TGTGCCTGGACCCAGGGGGGCGGCTACACCTTC	CAWTQGGGYTF
TRBJ2-7	.	TRBV30	.	TGTGCCTGGAGTTTACCCTCCCCGAGCGAGCAGTACTTC	CAWSLPSPSEQYF
TRBJ1-4	TRBD1	TRBV2	.	TGTGCCAGCAGCGACAGGGGGCATTCACCTGCAACTAATGAAAAACTGTTTTTT	CASSDRGHSPATNEKLFF
TRBJ1-4	TRBD1	TRBV9	.	TGTGCCAGCAGCGTAGGGGCCTCTCAGGGGGCGAATGAAAAACTGTTTTTT	CASSVGASQGANEKLFF
TRBJ2-3	TRBD2	TRBV4-1	.	TGCGCCAGCAGCCAAGAGCGGGAGGGCCGGGATACGCAGTATTTT	CASSQEREGRDTQYF
TRBJ2-2	TRBD2	TRBV23-1	.	TGCGCCAGCCGCAGATGGATCGGACTAGCGGGATTTACCGGGGAGCTGTTTTTT	CASRRWIGLAGFTGELFF
TRBJ2-7	.	TRBV15	.	TGTGCCACCAGCAGAGGACCCACTGACAGCTCCTACGAGCAGTACTTC	CATSRGPTDSSYEQYF
TRBJ1-1	.	TRBV7-8	once	TGTGCCAGCAGCTTAGAGGGGCGGACTGAAGCTTTCTTT	CASSLEGRTEAFF
TRBJ2-1	.	TRBV27	few	TGTGCCAGCAGTATTAGGGGGAGTATGAGTGAGCAGTTCTTC	CASSIRGSMSEQFF
TRBJ2-2	TRBD2	TRBV9	.	TGTGCCAGCAACCTACTAGCGGGAGATGCCACCGGGGAGCTGTTTTTT	CASNLLAGDATGELFF
TRBJ2-3	TRBD2	TRBV11-3	.	TGTGCCAGCAGCTTAAGGGCGGGAGTAGGAACAGATACGCAGTATTTT	CASSLRAGVGTDTQYF
TRBJ2-1	.	TRBV19	.	TGTGCCAGTAAGTCTAGATTGGGCAATGAGCAGTTCTTC	CASKSRLGNEQFF
TRBJ2-5	.	TRBV30	.	TGTGCCTGGAGTGTAAACATCCAAGAGACCCAGTACTTC	CAWSVNIQETQYF
TRBJ2-2	.	TRBV28	once	TGTGCCAGCAGTTTACAGGGTACCGGGGAGCTGTTTTTT	CASSLQGTGELFF
TRBJ1-1	.	TRBV4-3	.	TGCGCCAGCAGCCAAGTTGTCCGGGGCACTGAAGCTTTCTTT	CASSQVVRGTEAFF
TRBJ2-7	TRBD2	TRBV7-2	.	TGTGCCAGCAGCTCGACGGGTGGTGCTAGCGGGGGGGCGTACGAGCAGTACTTC	CASSSTGGASGGAYEQYF